This T cell receptor (beta chain) was sequenced during a study of metastatic and nonmetastatic thyroid tumors. Study summary: A comparison of repertoires was made across blood and tumor or nodule tissue from malignant and benign thyroid patients. Findings and caveats of the study: Compared with benign nodules, malignant thyroid tumors were reported to have significantly higher TCR beta diversity in both blood and tumor.

Thyroid surgery took place with no prior treatment in any patient. This clone was counted ten times or more. Antigen unknown. V was cut by 0 bases and J by 1 base, with 9 bases left in between. The CDR3 covers 15 residues. CDR1 is LGHDT, CDR2 YNNKEL, per germline (reference sequence). In the authors' methods: Using the CDR3 differences seen across clinicopathological groups, the authors built a distant-metastasis classifier for papillary thyroid cancer, which was meant to discriminate distant-metastatic patients. Via MiXCR, TCRdb re-called the PCR reads. TCRdb's processing, not the study's, gives the V and J calls here. The sample lists roughly 12,000 clones; 20% to 25% were seen once.

Sequencing was carried out using adjacent normal tissue. The rearrangement links TRBV3-1 to TRBJ1-2; no clear D. This sequence was found in a female donor with papillary thyroid cancer or a benign thyroid nodule (not recorded which). Some clones in this sample may be carry-over from other donors' samples. This CDR3 is CASSQDFVNNYGYTF. The CDR3 DNA reads as TGTGCCAGCAGCCAAGATTTTGTCAATAACTATGGCTACACCTTC.